Shown below are 26 T cell receptor beta chains from a single sample sequenced in a study of CD8+ T cells in alopecia areata. Cutaneous lymph nodes were pooled and cells sorted by CD4, CD8alpha, NKG2D, NKG2ACE and more. Extraction of RNA preceded its reverse transcription into cDNA, which served as the sequencing template. The data were produced by immunoSEQ multiplex PCR, yet TCRdb's version contains in-frame clones alone and is incomplete. Altogether 200,000 to 300,000 clones were found in the sample, and no singletons occur. The specimen sequenced was CD4+ T cells sorted from a lymph node. These receptors were taken from a C3H/HeJ mouse with alopecia areata. The mice in this strain carry MHC haplotype H2-k.

This clone was observed at least ten times. The genes are named according to mouse. The CDR3 end falls 4 residues outside the read, so it is completed with the germline J gene. The rearrangement joins TRBV17 to TRBJ2-2, with TRBD1 matching over 11 bases. There are 16 residues in the CDR3. V was clipped by 1 base and J by 4 bases; unmatched bases: 2. Germline CDR1 reads MNHDT; CDR2 reads YYDKIL. The covered CDR3 bases are TGTGCTAGCAGTAGAGGTGGACAGGGGGCCACCGGG. Its protein is CASSRGGQGATG. The whole CDR3 is CASSRGGQGATGQLYF.

As to this clone: Gene names are the mouse ones. The sequence runs out 4 residues before the end of the CDR3; the remainder is reconstructed from the germline J gene. The chain has TRBV5 and TRBJ2-5, with 12 nucleotides matching TRBD2. V was pared by 5 bases and J by 2 bases, with 5 bases of the junction left unmatched. CDR1 LGHNA and CDR2 YNLKQL come from the germline V gene (reference sequence). This CDR3 is 16 amino acids long. CDR3 DNA (partial): TGTGCCAGCAGCGACTGGGGGGGCGCGGTCCAAGAC. Translated: CASSDWGGAVQD. In full, the CDR3 reads CASSDWGGAVQDTQYF.

This clone was recorded a few times. The listed genes are named as in mouse. The CDR3 end falls 4 residues outside the read, so it is completed with the germline J gene. Other nucleotide sequences in the sample specify the same CDR3. The chain joins TRBV19 to TRBJ1-2, with 7 bases that match TRBD1. Unmatched junction bases numbered 7, after V lost 4 bases and J lost 4 bases. The length of the CDR3 is 14 residues. Per the germline V gene, CDR1 is FNHDT and CDR2 is SITEND (reference sequence). The DNA read from the CDR3 is TGTGCCAGCAGTTCCCGACAGGGTGGCTCC. It yields the protein CASSSRQGGS. The entire CDR3 sequence reads CASSSRQGGSDYTF.

This clone was counted between two and nine times. Genes here carry mouse names. The read falls 4 residues short of the CDR3 end, and the missing part is taken from the germline J gene. This chain links TRBV1 with TRBJ2-1, with 9 bases lining up with TRBD2. Looked up from germline, CDR1 is NSQYPW and CDR2 is LRSPGD (reference sequence). The CDR3 spans 15 residues. The V and J ends lost 4 bases and 1 base, in that order; junction bases with no gene match: 2. The DNA read from the CDR3 is TGCACCTGCAGTGTTGGGGGGGCCAACTATGCT. It codes for CTCSVGGANYA. The whole CDR3 reads CTCSVGGANYAEQFF.

This clone turned up a few times. Germline and genes here are mouse. The read ends 4 residues before the CDR3 terminus; that terminus is restored from the germline J gene. The sample carries other DNA sequences with the same CDR3. The rearrangement links TRBV13-2 to TRBJ1-1; D remains unclear. The length of the CDR3 is 13 residues. Per germline, CDR1 NNHNN and CDR2 SYGAGS (reference sequence). V lost 1 base, J lost 0 bases, and 4 bases lay in between. The CDR3 bases that were read are TGTGCCAGCGGTGATCCACAGAACACA. Translating gives CASGDPQNT. The complete CDR3 reads CASGDPQNTEVFF.

With regard to this clone: Gene labels here are mouse ones. Coverage ceases 4 residues before the CDR3 finishes, and the germline J gene fills in the end. The chain uses TRBV19 and TRBJ2-3, with 7 bases that match TRBD2. Germline V gene sequence: CDR1 FNHDT, CDR2 SITEND (reference sequence). J was trimmed by 0 bases and V by 3 bases; bases with no gene match: 4. The CDR3 has 15 amino acids. The CDR3: CASSKPGGSAETLYF. CDR3 bases read: TGTGCCAGCAGTAAGCCTGGGGGTAGTGCAGAA.

Concerning this clone itself: Gene and germline names: mouse. With the read ending 4 residues before the CDR3 end, the germline J gene is used to fill in that end. This rearrangement joins TRBV13-1 to TRBJ2-2, with 11 positions matching TRBD2. The CDR3 runs 16 residues. Germline-derived CDR1 and CDR2 are NSHNY and SYGAGN. This CDR3 is CASSDATGGAFGQLYF. The sequenced CDR3 bases are TGTGCCAGCAGTGATGCAACTGGGGGGGCGTTCGGG.

On this clone itself: Genes and germline are mouse. The CDR3 is cut off 4 residues early in the read; its end comes from the germline J gene. V usage is TRBV13-3 and J usage is TRBJ2-1, with TRBD1 as a possible D gene (5 bases). The V and J ends lost 3 bases and 0 bases respectively, with 10 bases between them. Germline values: CDR1 NNHDY, CDR2 SYVADS. The CDR3 is 15 amino acids. This CDR3 reads CASSGTQYNYAEQFF. The sequenced part of the CDR3 DNA is TGTGCCAGCAGTGGGACACAATATAACTATGCT.

The sample holds a few counts of this clone. Here the gene names and germline are mouse. The CDR3 extends 4 residues past the end of the read, so its final part is completed from the germline J gene. The sample has other DNA sequences that encode this CDR3 too. This chain joins TRBV19 and TRBJ2-7, with 7 bases that match TRBD1. Per germline, CDR1 FNHDT and CDR2 SITEND (reference sequence). V lost 2 bases, J lost 0 bases, and 5 bases stayed unmatched. CDR3 length: 15 amino acids. The CDR3 loop is CASSIPAGGSYEQYF. CDR3 DNA, as far as it was read: TGTGCCAGCAGTATCCCGGCAGGGGGCTCCTAT.

This clone showed up just a few times. Gene labels here are mouse ones. Read data end 4 residues before the CDR3 end; the end is taken from the germline J gene. The sample contains more than one DNA sequence encoding this CDR3. The V call is TRBV13-1, the J call TRBJ2-5; 12 nucleotides line up with TRBD2. The CDR3 runs 15 residues. The germline CDR1 and CDR2 sequences are NSHNY and SYGAGN. The CDR3 sequence is CASSEGTGGRDTQYF. The DNA read from the CDR3 is TGTGCCAGCAGTGAAGGGACTGGGGGGAGAGAC.

This clone has only a few counts. Gene names are the mouse ones. The read is 4 residues too short to cover the CDR3 end, so that end is filled in from the germline J gene. The gene calls are TRBV29 and TRBJ2-5; TRBD1 matches at 9 bases. V shed 5 bases and J 3 bases; nucleotides not matched to a gene: 6. CDR1 is MSHET, CDR2 SYDVDS, per germline. The CDR3 spans 15 residues. The CDR3 loop is CASSPGTGPQDTQYF. Partial CDR3 DNA: TGTGCTAGCAGTCCCGGGACAGGGCCTCAAGAC.

Note on this clone: Mouse germline and gene names are used. The read comes to an end 4 residues before the CDR3 does, leaving the germline J gene to fill in the end. This specimen includes other DNA sequences encoding the same CDR3. This chain connects TRBV5 to TRBJ2-7; tentative D call: TRBD1 (6 bases). V was cut by 1 base and J by 3 bases, with 7 bases left in between. The germline gives CDR1 LGHNA, CDR2 YNLKQL (reference sequence). The CDR3 spans 13 residues. The CDR3 loop is CASSQGDNYEQYF. The part of the CDR3 DNA that was read is TGTGCCAGCAGCCAAGGGGACAACTAT.

In regard to this clone: The germline and genes are mouse ones. Other DNA sequences in the sample encode the same CDR3. The CDR3 DNA, read in part, is TGTGCCAGCAGTGGGACTGGGGGGGTTAACTATGCT. Its translation: CASSGTGGVNYA. The entire CDR3 protein is CASSGTGGVNYAEQFF. V usage is TRBV13-1 and J usage is TRBJ2-1; TRBD2 matches at 12 bases. The read is 4 residues too short to cover the CDR3 end, so that end is filled in from the germline J gene. This CDR3 spans 16 amino acids. V trimming: 3 bases; J trimming: 0 bases; junction bases outside the gene matches: 1. In germline, CDR1 is NSHNY, CDR2 SYGAGN.

This clone occurred a few times. The gene names given are mouse names. The CDR3 end is not reached by the read, which stops 4 residues before it; the germline J gene fills it in. The chain joins TRBV5 to TRBJ2-3, with 8 bases that match TRBD1. Per the germline V gene, CDR1 is LGHNA and CDR2 is YNLKQL (reference sequence). V lost 1 base, J lost 3 bases, and 6 bases stayed unmatched. This CDR3 region has 16 residues. Here the CDR3 reads CASSQVSTGEAETLYF. The sequenced CDR3 bases are TGTGCCAGCAGCCAAGTCTCGACAGGGGAAGCAGAA.

A word on this clone: Each gene name is a mouse one. From the germline J gene comes the end of the CDR3, since the read stops 3 residues before it. This chain links TRBV19 with TRBJ1-6; D is unresolved. TRBJ1-6 is marked as an open reading frame, function uncertain. This CDR3 is built from 15 residues. Germline lookup yields CDR1 FNHDT and CDR2 SITEND (reference sequence). Trimming took 2 bases from V and 0 from J, leaving 6 bases between them. The CDR3 sequence is CASSMTNSYNSPLYF. The CDR3 DNA, read in part, is TGTGCCAGCAGTATGACAAATTCCTATAATTCGCCC.

As concerns this clone: Mouse gene names apply. The CDR3 protein is CASSSGLGGRYAETLYF. The CDR3 bases that were read are TGTGCCAGCAGCTCGGGACTGGGGGGGCGCTATGCAGAA. The gene calls are TRBV13-1 and TRBJ2-3; 14 nucleotides line up with TRBD2. The sequenced fragment ends 4 residues before the CDR3 boundary, so the rest is inferred from the germline J gene. The CDR3 totals 17 residues. The V and J ends lost 5 bases and 2 bases, in that order; junction bases with no gene match: 7. Germline CDR1 is NSHNY and CDR2 is SYGAGN.

In its sample, this clone was seen a few times. All gene names here are mouse names. The DNA ends 4 residues before the CDR3 does, and the rest of the CDR3 is filled in from the germline J gene. This rearrangement joins TRBV13-2 to TRBJ2-5; no clear D. Germline V lookup: CDR1 NNHNN, CDR2 SYGAGS (reference sequence). Trimming shortened V by 1 base and J by 0 bases, and 6 bases separated the two germline ends. CDR3 length: 14 amino acids. The CDR3 spells CASGDTINQDTQYF. The sequenced part of the CDR3 DNA is TGTGCCAGCGGTGATACAATTAACCAAGAC.

This clone was seen more than once but under ten times. The genes and germline here are from mouse. The read ends 4 residues before the CDR3 terminus; that terminus is restored from the germline J gene. J is TRBJ1-2 and V is TRBV19; tentatively, D is TRBD1 (6 bases). CDR3 length: 13 residues. Germline loops: CDR1 FNHDT, CDR2 SITEND (reference sequence). Trimming removed 4 bases from V and 3 bases from J, with 10 bases in between. Incomplete CDR3 DNA: TGTGCCAGCAGTCCGGCAGGGGACTCC. Residues: CASSPAGDS. The entire CDR3 protein reads CASSPAGDSDYTF.

This clone was seen a few times. Each gene name is a mouse one. The CDR3 end falls 3 residues outside the read, so it is completed with the germline J gene. This chain uses TRBV4 with TRBJ1-6; the match to TRBD1 covers 9 bases. TRBJ1-6 is labeled an ORF, and its function is uncertain. Germline loops: CDR1 LGHDT, CDR2 YNNKQL (reference sequence). The V segment lost 5 bases and the J segment 5 bases; nucleotides outside the gene matches: 1. There are 14 residues in the CDR3. The CDR3 region is CASSRQGDNSPLYF. Incomplete CDR3 DNA: TGTGCCAGCAGCCGACAGGGGGATAATTCGCCC.

This clone turned up a few times. All gene names here are mouse names. The CDR3 end falls 4 residues outside the read, so it is completed with the germline J gene. The chain is built from TRBV31 and TRBJ2-1; D is possibly TRBD2 (5 bases). Looked up from germline, CDR1 is GKSSPN and CDR2 is SITVG. The length of the CDR3 is 11 residues. The V gene lost 4 bases and the J gene lost 6 bases, with 7 bases spanning the gap. The sequenced CDR3 bases are TGTGCCTGGAAGCTGGGTGCT. It yields the protein CAWKLGA. The CDR3 as a whole reads CAWKLGAEQFF. Variable domain in full (rest from reference TRBV31 and TRBJ2-1): AQTIHQWPVAEIKAVGSPLSLGCTIKGKSSPNLYWYWQATGGTLQQLFYSITVGQVESVVQLNLSASRPKDDQFILSTEKLLLSHSGFYLCAWKLGAEQFFGPGTRLTVL.

A note on this clone: Gene names denote mouse genes. The sequence runs out 4 residues before the end of the CDR3; the remainder is reconstructed from the germline J gene. The chain has TRBV14 and TRBJ2-1, with 8 positions matching TRBD2. CDR3 length: 16 residues. Unmatched junction bases numbered 4, after V lost 2 bases and J lost 0 bases. CDR1 SGHDT and CDR2 FRDEAV come from the germline V gene. The CDR3 sequence: CASSFLTGDNYAEQFF. Partial CDR3 DNA: TGTGCCAGCAGTTTTTTGACTGGGGATAACTATGCT. The variable domain in full, completed from reference TRBV14 and TRBJ2-1, reads EAGVTQSPRYAVLQEGQAVSFWCDPISGHDTLYWYQQPRDQGPQLLVYFRDEAVIDNSQLPSDRFSAVRPKGTNSTLKIQSAKQGDTATYLCASSFLTGDNYAEQFFGPGTRLTVL.

A few counts support this clone. All gene names here are mouse names. The read terminates 4 residues ahead of where the CDR3 ends, so the germline J gene completes it. Other nucleotide sequences from this sample produce the same CDR3. The chain couples TRBV4 to TRBJ2-2; 7 positions agree with TRBD1. Trimming at V came to 5 bases and at J to 2 bases, leaving 2 bases not matched to a gene. This CDR3 has 14 amino acids. CDR1 LGHDT and CDR2 YNNKQL come from the germline V gene (reference sequence). The CDR3 sequence: CASSLGQNTGQLYF. Incomplete CDR3 DNA: TGTGCCAGCAGCCTGGGACAGAACACCGGG.

Worth noting for this clone: Gene names are the mouse ones. The observed sequence ends 4 residues before the CDR3 terminus, with the missing tail filled in from the germline J gene. This chain connects TRBV1 to TRBJ2-5, with D possibly matching TRBD2 (7 bases). The CDR3 covers 13 residues. Germline loops: CDR1 NSQYPW, CDR2 LRSPGD (reference sequence). Here the CDR3 reads CTCSVGGADTQYF. The CDR3 bases that were read are TGCACCTGCAGTGTGGGGGGCGCAGAC.

Notes on this clone: Gene names denote mouse genes. The read halts 4 residues ahead of the CDR3 end, with the missing end drawn from the germline J gene. The genes are TRBV19 and TRBJ2-1, with 10 bases lining up with TRBD2. The CDR3 length is 13 residues. Per the germline V gene, CDR1 is FNHDT and CDR2 is SITEND (reference sequence). The CDR3 DNA, read in part, is TGTGCCAGCACCAGACTGGGGGGCTCT. Its protein product is CASTRLGGS. The CDR3, in full, reads CASTRLGGSEQFF.

To note about this clone: The gene names given are mouse names. The observed sequence ends 4 residues before the CDR3 terminus, with the missing tail filled in from the germline J gene. The V gene is TRBV13-1, the J gene TRBJ2-7; 7 positions match TRBD2. The CDR3 contains 13 residues. The V gene's germline CDR1 is NSHNY and CDR2 SYGAGN. Partial CDR3 DNA: TGTGCCAGCAGTGATTCGCTGGGGGAT. Translated: CASSDSLGD. The CDR3 reads in full as CASSDSLGDEQYF.

On this clone: Gene and germline names: mouse. The observed sequence ends 4 residues before the CDR3 terminus, with the missing tail filled in from the germline J gene. Other nucleotide sequences in the sample specify the same CDR3. This rearrangement joins TRBV19 to TRBJ2-5; D perhaps matches TRBD2 (6 bases). Germline V CDR1 and CDR2: FNHDT, SITEND (reference sequence). The length of the CDR3 is 14 residues. V was shortened by 2 bases and J by 3 bases, with 10 bases between the two germline ends. The CDR3 DNA, read in part, is TGTGCCAGCAGTATCCGCTGGGGTCAAGAC. It specifies CASSIRWGQD. The entire CDR3 reads CASSIRWGQDTQYF.